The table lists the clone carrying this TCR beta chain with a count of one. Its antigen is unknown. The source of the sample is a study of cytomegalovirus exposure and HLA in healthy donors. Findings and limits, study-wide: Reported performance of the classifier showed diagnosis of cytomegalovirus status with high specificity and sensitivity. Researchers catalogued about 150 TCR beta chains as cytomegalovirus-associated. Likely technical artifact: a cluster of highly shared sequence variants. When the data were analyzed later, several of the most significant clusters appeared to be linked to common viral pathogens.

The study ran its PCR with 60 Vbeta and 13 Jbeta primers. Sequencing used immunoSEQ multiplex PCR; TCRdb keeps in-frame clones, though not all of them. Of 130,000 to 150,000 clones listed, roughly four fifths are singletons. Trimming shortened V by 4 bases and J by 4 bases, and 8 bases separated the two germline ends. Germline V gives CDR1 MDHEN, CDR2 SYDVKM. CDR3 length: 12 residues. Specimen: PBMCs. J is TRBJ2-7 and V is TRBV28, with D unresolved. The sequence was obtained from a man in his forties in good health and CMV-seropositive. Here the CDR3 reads CASSSSVYEQYF. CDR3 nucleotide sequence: TGTGCCAGCAGTTCGAGCGTTTACGAGCAGTACTTC.